A single sample gave rise to the 10 T cell receptor beta chains below, sequenced in a study of cytomegalovirus exposure and HLA in healthy donors. The PCR contained 60 Vbeta and 13 Jbeta primers. The assay was immunoSEQ multiplex PCR, and TCRdb's table has in-frame clones only and misses some. The sample includes about 140,000 clones, roughly four fifths of them seen just once. Sequenced material: PBMCs. The receptors were gathered from a man aged 18 to 30 in good health and CMV-seropositive.

The J gene is TRBJ2-2, the V gene TRBV6-6, with TRBD2 matching over 7 bases. Germline V gene lookup returns CDR1 MNHNY and CDR2 SVGAGI (reference sequence). The CDR3 has 16 residues. After removal of 1 base from V and 5 bases from J, the junction contained 7 bases not matched to a gene. Here the CDR3 reads CASSYWAGVSTGELFF. The CDR3 nucleotides read TGTGCCAGCAGTTACTGGGCGGGAGTCTCGACCGGGGAGCTGTTTTTT.

This chain uses TRBV28 with TRBJ2-7; D possibly corresponds to TRBD2 (6 bases). Per the germline V gene, CDR1 is MDHEN and CDR2 is SYDVKM. CDR3 size: 15 residues. Trimming shortened V by 2 bases and J by 9 bases, and 20 bases separated the two germline ends. The CDR3 reads CASSLRWLTDSGQYF. CDR3 DNA: TGTGCCAGCAGTTTACGCTGGTTGACGGATAGCGGGCAGTACTTC.

The chain recombines TRBV5-6 with TRBJ2-7, with 10 bases fitting TRBD2. From germline, CDR1 is SGHDT and CDR2 YYEEEE. V lost 4 bases and J lost 0; bases outside the gene matches: 4. This CDR3 comprises 15 residues. The CDR3 nucleotides are TGTGCCAGCAGCCCTAGCGGGAGAGACTCCTACGAGCAGTACTTC. This codes for CASSPSGRDSYEQYF.

The rearrangement joins TRBV5-1 to TRBJ2-7; TRBD1 matches at 7 bases. This CDR3 has 14 residues. The junction had 6 bases not matched to a gene; V was cut back by 3 bases and J by 3 bases. CDR1 SGHRS and CDR2 YFSETQ come from the germline V gene. CDR3 loop: CASSSGTGDYEQYF. The CDR3 nucleotides are TGCGCCAGCAGCTCCGGCACAGGGGACTACGAGCAGTACTTC.

V and J are TRBV11-2 and TRBJ2-1; 7 bases fit TRBD2. The CDR3 spans 15 residues. V lost 6 bases, J lost 7 bases, and 12 bases stayed unmatched. CDR1 is SGHAT, CDR2 FQNNGV, per germline. CDR3 sequence: CASRAGPTGGNEQFF. CDR3 DNA: TGTGCCAGCAGAGCGGGACCCACAGGTGGTAATGAGCAGTTCTTC. The full variable domain, completed using reference TRBV11-2 and TRBJ2-1, is EAGVAQSPRYKIIEKRQSVAFWCNPISGHATLYWYQQILGQGPKLLIQFQNNGVVDDSQLPKDRFSAERLKGVDSTLKIQPAKLEDSAVYLCASRAGPTGGNEQFFGPGTRLTVL.

The count of this clone is one. The chain has TRBV7-9 and TRBJ1-4, with TRBD1 matching 8 bases. With V trimmed by 5 bases and J by 8 bases, 10 bases remained unmatched. The CDR3 loop spans 15 amino acids. Germline assignment: CDR1 SEHNR and CDR2 FQNEAQ (reference sequence). The CDR3 DNA is TGTGCCAGCAGCGGGTCGGACAGGGCGGGCGAAAAACTGTTTTTT. Encoded protein: CASSGSDRAGEKLFF. Combining the CDR3 with reference TRBV7-9 and TRBJ1-4 gives the whole variable domain DTGVSQNPRHKITKRGQNVTFRCDPISEHNRLYWYRQTLGQGPEFLTYFQNEAQLEKSRLLSDRFSAERPKGSFSTLEIQRTEQGDSAMYLCASSGSDRAGEKLFFGSGTQLSVL.

On this clone: An end of the junction does not agree with germline; a read error may underlie this. The same CDR3 arises from other DNA sequences in this sample as well. V usage is TRBV2 and J usage is TRBJ1-5; 7 positions agree with TRBD1. This CDR3 comprises 14 residues. Germline CDR1 is SNHLY and CDR2 is FYNNEI. The DNA for the CDR3 is TGCGCCAGCTCCTACAGGGGAAACAATCAGCCCCAGCATTTT. This codes for CASSYRGNNQPQHF.

The V gene is TRBV4-1, the J gene TRBJ2-3; TRBD2 agrees at 9 bases. Germline CDR1 reads MGHRA; CDR2 reads YSYEKL. This CDR3 spans 17 amino acids. V shed 0 bases, J shed 1 base, and the junction held 5 bases outside the gene matches. The CDR3 nucleotides read TGCGCCAGCAGCCAAGAGAGAGCGGGAGGTGGCACAGATACGCAGTATTTT. It translates to CASSQERAGGGTDTQYF.

This sequence joins TRBV2 and TRBJ1-5, with D tentatively TRBD1 (6 bases). This CDR3 has 15 residues. With 6 bases removed from V and 1 base from J, the gap between germline ends came to 13 bases. CDR1 and CDR2 from the germline V gene are SNHLY and FYNNEI. CDR3 sequence: CASRQARGSNQPQHF. In DNA form, the CDR3 reads TGTGCCAGCAGGCAAGCCAGGGGAAGCAATCAGCCCCAGCATTTT.

The chain combines TRBV29-1 with TRBJ2-7; 9 bases are a match to TRBD2. After removal of 4 bases from V and 5 bases from J, the junction contained 12 bases not matched to a gene. This CDR3 spans 15 amino acids. CDR1 is SQVTM, CDR2 ANQGSEA, per germline. The CDR3 loop is CSVGASGALVDEQYF. The CDR3 DNA reads as TGCAGCGTTGGGGCTAGCGGGGCGCTAGTGGACGAGCAGTACTTC.